This T cell receptor (beta chain) was sequenced during a study of CD8 T cells in ankylosing spondylitis. General observations from the study: Some of these motif variants have turned up before, in reports on reactive arthritis synovial fluid and blood.

V lost 5 bases to trimming and J lost 1 base; unmatched junction nucleotides: 9. CDR3 length: 17 amino acids. A note on this clonotype: Its antigen remains unknown. A much larger clonotype is one base distant, so this may be a read error.

Using its own MiXCR run on the 5' RACE reads, TCRdb lists one record per CDR3 protein. The sample holds a few hundred thousand distinct CDR3 sequences, 9.5% to 13% seen once. The source material was blood, either unsorted or a sorted T cell fraction (not recorded which). This rearrangement joins TRBV12-3 or TRBV12-4 to TRBJ2-1; 9 nucleotides agree with TRBD1. The receptor's source is a female donor with ankylosing spondylitis or in good health (not recorded which). In DNA, the CDR3 is TGTGCCAGCAGTCTCAACAGGGGGCCTAAATCCTACAATGAGCAGTTCTTC. This codes for CASSLNRGPKSYNEQFF.